Listed below are T cell receptor beta chains from one sample, sequenced in a study of cytomegalovirus exposure and HLA in healthy donors. Method: immunoSEQ multiplex PCR; TCRdb's copy keeps in-frame clones and lacks some. This table has about 160,000 clones, roughly four fifths appearing once. The sequencing sample was made of PBMCs. These receptors were taken from a man aged 45-65 years in good health and CMV-seropositive. The CDR3 runs from the conserved cysteine through the conserved F or W. A D gene is named only where the DNA matches it firmly. Clone size is not always given. Where it is, it says once, few, many or a class for expanded clones.

d_call: TRBD1
clone_size: .
v_call: TRBV23-1
j_call: TRBJ2-7
cdr3_aa: CASSQPWDSSYEQYF
cdr3_nt: TGCGCCAGCAGTCAGCCGTGGGACAGCTCCTACGAGCAGTACTTC

d_call: TRBD1
clone_size: .
v_call: TRBV5-4
j_call: TRBJ2-5
cdr3_aa: CASNLGQGAGETQYF
cdr3_nt: TGTGCCAGCAACCTGGGACAGGGGGCTGGGGAGACCCAGTACTTC

d_call: .
clone_size: .
v_call: TRBV2
j_call: TRBJ2-1
cdr3_aa: CASNLRGWLNEQFF
cdr3_nt: TGTGCCAGCAACCTTCGCGGGTGGTTAAATGAGCAGTTCTTC

d_call: .
clone_size: .
v_call: TRBV5-6
j_call: TRBJ2-7
cdr3_aa: CASSSGWAYLYF
cdr3_nt: TGTGCCAGCAGCTCCGGTTGGGCATATCTGTACTTC

d_call: .
clone_size: .
v_call: TRBV7-2
j_call: TRBJ2-5
cdr3_aa: CASSLGLRETQYF
cdr3_nt: TGTGCCAGCAGCTTAGGTCTGAGGGAGACCCAGTACTTC

d_call: TRBD1
clone_size: .
v_call: TRBV6-5
j_call: TRBJ1-5
cdr3_aa: CASSYEGASQPQHF
cdr3_nt: TGTGCCAGCAGTTATGAGGGGGCGAGTCAGCCCCAGCATTTT

d_call: TRBD2
clone_size: once
v_call: TRBV7-3
j_call: TRBJ2-3
cdr3_aa: CASSLSGSQWDTQYF
cdr3_nt: TGTGCCAGCAGCTTAAGCGGGAGTCAATGGGATACGCAGTATTTT

d_call: .
clone_size: once
v_call: TRBV11-1
j_call: TRBJ1-2
cdr3_aa: CASSLVTGYGYTF
cdr3_nt: TGTGCCAGCAGCTTAGTCACCGGCTATGGCTACACCTTC

d_call: TRBD2
clone_size: .
v_call: TRBV5-4
j_call: TRBJ2-3
cdr3_aa: CASSLDSGGTDTQYF
cdr3_nt: TGTGCCAGCAGCTTGGATAGCGGGGGTACAGATACGCAGTATTTT

d_call: TRBD1
clone_size: .
v_call: TRBV18
j_call: TRBJ1-2
cdr3_aa: CASSRADRVNGYTF
cdr3_nt: TGTGCCAGCTCACGTGCGGACAGGGTAAATGGCTACACCTTC

d_call: TRBD1
clone_size: .
v_call: TRBV12-5
j_call: TRBJ2-4
cdr3_aa: CASGLPHPDRDYKNIQYF
cdr3_nt: TGTGCTAGTGGTTTGCCGCACCCGGACAGGGATTACAAAAACATTCAGTACTTC

d_call: TRBD1
clone_size: .
v_call: TRBV19
j_call: TRBJ2-7
cdr3_aa: CASSVGTVHYEQYF
cdr3_nt: TGTGCCAGTAGTGTTGGGACAGTTCACTACGAGCAGTACTTC

d_call: .
clone_size: .
v_call: TRBV7-2
j_call: TRBJ2-7
cdr3_aa: CASSLGSYEQYF
cdr3_nt: TGTGCCAGCAGCTTAGGCAGCTACGAGCAGTACTTC

d_call: .
clone_size: .
v_call: TRBV7-2
j_call: TRBJ2-3
cdr3_aa: CASSLSAGSTDTQYF
cdr3_nt: TGTGCCAGCAGCTTATCCGCGGGAAGCACAGATACGCAGTATTTT

d_call: TRBD1
clone_size: .
v_call: TRBV7-2
j_call: TRBJ2-7
cdr3_aa: CASSSYQGVSYEQYF
cdr3_nt: TGTGCCAGCAGCTCATATCAGGGGGTTTCCTACGAGCAGTACTTC

d_call: TRBD2
clone_size: .
v_call: TRBV7-9
j_call: TRBJ2-5
cdr3_aa: CASSPRLAGETQYF
cdr3_nt: TGTGCCAGCAGCCCTCGACTAGCGGGAGAGACCCAGTACTTC

d_call: TRBD2
clone_size: .
v_call: TRBV10-2
j_call: TRBJ2-5
cdr3_aa: CASSEASGGLETQYF
cdr3_nt: TGCGCCAGCAGTGAGGCTAGCGGGGGGCTGGAGACCCAGTACTTC

d_call: .
clone_size: .
v_call: TRBV27
j_call: TRBJ1-4
cdr3_aa: CASSIWLGGGNEKLFF
cdr3_nt: TGTGCCAGCAGTATTTGGCTGGGGGGGGGTAATGAAAAACTGTTTTTT

d_call: TRBD2
clone_size: .
v_call: TRBV11-2
j_call: TRBJ2-1
cdr3_aa: CASSGFLGGGNEQFF
cdr3_nt: TGTGCCAGCAGCGGATTTCTCGGGGGAGGGAATGAGCAGTTCTTC

d_call: .
clone_size: .
v_call: TRBV4-1
j_call: TRBJ1-4
cdr3_aa: CASSPTTQREMGDEKLFF
cdr3_nt: TGCGCCAGCAGCCCCACAACACAGCGGGAGATGGGTGATGAAAAACTGTTTTTT

d_call: .
clone_size: .
v_call: TRBV7-8
j_call: TRBJ1-1
cdr3_aa: CASSLVGLRDTEAFF
cdr3_nt: TGTGCCAGCAGCTTAGTCGGTCTGCGGGACACTGAAGCTTTCTTT

d_call: .
clone_size: .
v_call: TRBV6-1
j_call: TRBJ2-7
cdr3_aa: CASSSGRGWGDEQYF
cdr3_nt: TGTGCCAGCAGCTCAGGCCGAGGGTGGGGAGACGAGCAGTACTTC

d_call: .
clone_size: .
v_call: TRBV6-5
j_call: TRBJ1-1
cdr3_aa: CASSYTFRDTEAFF
cdr3_nt: TGTGCCAGCAGTTACACTTTCCGGGACACTGAAGCTTTCTTT

d_call: .
clone_size: .
v_call: TRBV7-2
j_call: TRBJ2-7
cdr3_aa: CASSPKDRTSSYEQYF
cdr3_nt: TGTGCCAGCAGCCCCAAAGACAGGACCAGCTCCTACGAGCAGTACTTC

d_call: .
clone_size: .
v_call: TRBV11-2
j_call: TRBJ1-1
cdr3_aa: CASSLAFKPEAFF
cdr3_nt: TGTGCCAGCAGCTTGGCTTTTAAACCTGAAGCTTTCTTT

d_call: TRBD1
clone_size: .
v_call: TRBV9
j_call: TRBJ2-1
cdr3_aa: CASSVGQGGYNEQFF
cdr3_nt: TGTGCCAGCAGCGTGGGACAGGGGGGCTACAATGAGCAGTTCTTC

d_call: TRBD1
clone_size: once
v_call: TRBV28
j_call: TRBJ1-4
cdr3_aa: CASSPQGSLGKLFF
cdr3_nt: TGTGCCAGCAGCCCACAGGGGTCCTTGGGAAAACTGTTTTTT

d_call: .
clone_size: .
v_call: TRBV11-1
j_call: TRBJ2-5
cdr3_aa: CASTRSGRGETQYF
cdr3_nt: TGTGCCAGCACTAGGTCCGGGAGAGGCGAGACCCAGTACTTC

d_call: TRBD1
clone_size: .
v_call: TRBV9
j_call: TRBJ2-2
cdr3_aa: CASSVRTGDTGELFF
cdr3_nt: TGTGCCAGCAGCGTCCGGACAGGGGACACCGGGGAGCTGTTTTTT

d_call: TRBD2
clone_size: .
v_call: TRBV5-6
j_call: TRBJ2-7
cdr3_aa: CASSLRTSGGLYEQYF
cdr3_nt: TGTGCCAGCTCGCTCCGGACTAGCGGGGGACTTTACGAGCAGTACTTC

d_call: .
clone_size: .
v_call: TRBV10-3
j_call: TRBJ2-1
cdr3_aa: CAAYSPSPYNEQFF
cdr3_nt: TGTGCCGCGTACAGTCCAAGCCCCTACAATGAGCAGTTCTTC

d_call: .
clone_size: .
v_call: TRBV5-6
j_call: TRBJ1-2
cdr3_aa: CASSLAGGAGYTF
cdr3_nt: TGTGCCAGCAGCTTGGCCGGGGGGGCTGGCTACACCTTC

d_call: .
clone_size: .
v_call: TRBV7-9
j_call: TRBJ1-3
cdr3_aa: CASSTATGYANTIYF
cdr3_nt: TGTGCCAGCAGCACAGCTACAGGGTACGCGAACACCATATATTTT

d_call: TRBD1
clone_size: once
v_call: TRBV15
j_call: TRBJ1-2
cdr3_aa: CATSMGQGDGYTF
cdr3_nt: TGTGCCACCAGCATGGGACAGGGTGATGGCTACACCTTC

d_call: TRBD1
clone_size: .
v_call: TRBV28
j_call: TRBJ2-5
cdr3_aa: CASSMDRGRETQYF
cdr3_nt: TGTGCCAGCAGTATGGACAGGGGGCGGGAGACCCAGTACTTC

d_call: TRBD1
clone_size: .
v_call: TRBV7-9
j_call: TRBJ2-7
cdr3_aa: CASSSLGRGQGRDEQYF
cdr3_nt: TGTGCCAGCAGCTCCCTAGGGAGGGGACAGGGAAGGGACGAGCAGTACTTC

d_call: TRBD1
clone_size: .
v_call: TRBV6-5
j_call: TRBJ1-4
cdr3_aa: CASSNRGLDEKLFF
cdr3_nt: TGTGCCAGCAGCAACAGGGGGCTTGATGAAAAACTGTTTTTT

d_call: .
clone_size: .
v_call: TRBV28
j_call: TRBJ1-2
cdr3_aa: CASKMPEGWIGYYGYTF
cdr3_nt: TGTGCCAGCAAGATGCCAGAGGGTTGGATTGGTTACTATGGCTACACCTTC

d_call: TRBD2
clone_size: .
v_call: TRBV6-5
j_call: TRBJ2-7
cdr3_aa: CASSYSPSGSYEQYF
cdr3_nt: TGTGCCAGCAGTTACTCGCCTAGCGGCTCCTACGAGCAGTACTTC

d_call: TRBD2
clone_size: .
v_call: TRBV7-2
j_call: TRBJ2-3
cdr3_aa: CASSLQAVAAGGLNTQYF
cdr3_nt: TGTGCCAGCAGCTTACAGGCGGTGGCAGCGGGGGGGCTAAATACGCAGTATTTT

d_call: .
clone_size: few
v_call: TRBV9
j_call: TRBJ1-2
cdr3_aa: CASSVEGVLGYTF
cdr3_nt: TGTGCCAGCAGCGTCGAGGGGGTTCTTGGCTACACCTTC

d_call: .
clone_size: .
v_call: TRBV7-3
j_call: TRBJ2-1
cdr3_aa: CASSSPTVNEQFF
cdr3_nt: TGTGCCAGCAGCTCCCCGACAGTGAATGAGCAGTTCTTC

d_call: .
clone_size: .
v_call: TRBV5-5
j_call: TRBJ2-6
cdr3_aa: CASSSQRISSGANVLTF
cdr3_nt: TGTGCCAGCAGCTCACAACGTATAAGCTCTGGGGCCAACGTCCTGACTTTC

d_call: .
clone_size: .
v_call: TRBV29-1
j_call: TRBJ2-2
cdr3_aa: CSVEYSLAGELFF
cdr3_nt: TGCAGCGTTGAGTACAGCTTAGCGGGGGAGCTGTTTTTT

d_call: .
clone_size: once
v_call: TRBV9
j_call: TRBJ2-7
cdr3_aa: CASSPRGIPYEQYF
cdr3_nt: TGTGCCAGCAGCCCCCGAGGGATTCCCTACGAGCAGTACTTC

d_call: .
clone_size: .
v_call: TRBV9
j_call: TRBJ2-1
cdr3_aa: CASSVGSSYNEQFF
cdr3_nt: TGTGCCAGCAGCGTAGGCTCGAGTTACAATGAGCAGTTCTTC

d_call: .
clone_size: .
v_call: TRBV2
j_call: TRBJ2-1
cdr3_aa: CASSADVPGSYNEQFF
cdr3_nt: TGTGCCAGCAGTGCTGACGTGCCGGGCTCCTACAATGAGCAGTTCTTC

d_call: TRBD1
clone_size: .
v_call: TRBV5-1
j_call: TRBJ1-5
cdr3_aa: CASSSTGGVQPQHF
cdr3_nt: TGCGCCAGCAGCTCGACAGGGGGCGTTCAGCCCCAGCATTTT

d_call: .
clone_size: .
v_call: TRBV6-1
j_call: TRBJ1-1
cdr3_aa: CASSDNEGTMGTEAFF
cdr3_nt: TGTGCCAGCAGTGATAATGAGGGGACTATGGGCACTGAAGCTTTCTTT

d_call: TRBD2
clone_size: .
v_call: TRBV7-2
j_call: TRBJ2-7
cdr3_aa: CASSGISAGSTYEQYF
cdr3_nt: TGTGCCAGCAGCGGAATTTCAGCGGGATCCACCTACGAGCAGTACTTC

d_call: .
clone_size: .
v_call: TRBV1
j_call: TRBJ2-7
cdr3_aa: CTSSQGLRSSYEQYF
cdr3_nt: TGCACCAGCAGCCAAGGACTGAGGAGCTCCTACGAGCAGTACTTC

d_call: .
clone_size: .
v_call: TRBV5-4
j_call: TRBJ2-7
cdr3_aa: CASSLALDEQYF
cdr3_nt: TGTGCCAGCAGCTTGGCCCTCGACGAGCAGTACTTC

d_call: .
clone_size: .
v_call: TRBV5-4
j_call: TRBJ2-5
cdr3_aa: CASSPSVENQETQYF
cdr3_nt: TGTGCCAGCAGCCCGAGTGTAGAGAACCAAGAGACCCAGTACTTC

d_call: .
clone_size: .
v_call: TRBV6-5
j_call: TRBJ2-6
cdr3_aa: CASSLEGAVGANGLTF
cdr3_nt: TGTGCCAGCAGTTTGGAGGGGGCGGTGGGGGCCAACGGCCTGACTTTC

d_call: .
clone_size: .
v_call: TRBV18
j_call: TRBJ1-1
cdr3_aa: CASSPLMNTEAFF
cdr3_nt: TGTGCCAGCTCACCTCTTATGAACACTGAAGCTTTCTTT